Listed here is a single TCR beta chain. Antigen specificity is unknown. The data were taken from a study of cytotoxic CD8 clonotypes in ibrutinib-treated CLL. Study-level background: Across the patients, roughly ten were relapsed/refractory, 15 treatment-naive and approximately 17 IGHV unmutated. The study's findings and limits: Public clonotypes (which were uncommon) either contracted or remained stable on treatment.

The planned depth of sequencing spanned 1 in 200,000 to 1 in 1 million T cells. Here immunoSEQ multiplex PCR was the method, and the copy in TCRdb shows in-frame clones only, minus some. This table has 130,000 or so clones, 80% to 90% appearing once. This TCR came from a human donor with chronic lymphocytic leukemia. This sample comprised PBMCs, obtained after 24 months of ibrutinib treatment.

The CDR3 DNA reads TGTGCCAGCAGCCGCGGGACGGGCACGGGGGAGACCCAGTACTTC. Translated: CASSRGTGTGETQYF. This rearrangement joins TRBV7-3 to TRBJ2-5, with a possible D match to TRBD2 (6 bases). V lost 5 bases to trimming and J lost 5 bases, with 18 bases between them. There are 15 residues in the CDR3. Germline V gives CDR1 SGHTA, CDR2 FQGTGA.